A single sample is the source of the 12 T cell receptor beta chains below, sequenced in a study of breast tumors, draining lymph nodes, adjacent tissues. Samples came from axillary lymph nodes draining the breast cancer. Via MiXCR, TCRdb re-called the multiplex PCR reads, giving one row per CDR3 protein. The sample has under 250,000 distinct CDR3 sequences; about 34% are singletons. Sequenced: axillary lymph node tissue. Receptors originate from a female donor with breast cancer. Some clones in this sample may be carry-over from other donors' samples.

Many counts were recorded for this clonotype. CDR3 sequence reads: CAWTGTSPSTDTQYF. The CDR3 DNA reads TGTGCCTGGACCGGAACTAGCCCTAGCACAGATACGCAGTATTTT. The rearrangement uses TRBV30 and TRBJ2-3; a weak D match, TRBD2 (6 bases). The length of the CDR3 is 15 residues. Trimming left V 4 bases short and J 0 bases short, with 14 bases between. Germline-derived CDR1 and CDR2 are GTSNPN and SVGIG (reference sequence). The variable domain in full, completed from reference TRBV30 and TRBJ2-3, reads SQTIHQWPATLVQPVGSPLSLECTVEGTSNPNLYWYRQAAGRGLQLLFYSVGIGQISSEVPQNLSASRPQDRQFILSSKKLLLSDSGFYLCAWTGTSPSTDTQYFGPGTRLTVL.

Remarks on this clonotype: The CDR3 end shows no conserved phenylalanine or tryptophan, and so a read error is likely. This sequence joins TRBV7-8 and TRBJ2-1; D call uncertain. Trimming cost V 5 bases and J 4 bases, with 12 bases left between them. The CDR3 has 14 residues. CDR1 is SGHVS, CDR2 FQNEAQ, per germline. CDR3 region: CASSQPGQYNEQFL. In DNA form, the CDR3 reads TGTGCCAGCAGCCAGCCCGGGCAATACAATGAGCAGTTCCTC.

This clonotype is labeled medium-sized. V is TRBV15 and J is TRBJ2-3; 7 nucleotides line up with TRBD2. This CDR3 contains 18 residues. The trim removed 0 bases at V and 2 bases at J, leaving 11 bases unmatched. The germline V gene has CDR1 LNHNV and CDR2 YYDKDF (reference sequence). The CDR3 is CATSRDSGGLGTTDTQYF. The CDR3 bases are TGTGCCACCAGCAGAGATTCCGGGGGGTTAGGCACCACAGATACGCAGTATTTT.

The sample holds many counts of this clonotype. The rearrangement links TRBV7-9 to TRBJ2-1; TRBD2 matches 10 bases. The CDR3 consists of 15 residues. V was pared by 2 bases and J by 9 bases, with 7 bases of the junction left unmatched. Germline V gene lookup returns CDR1 SEHNR and CDR2 FQNEAQ (reference sequence). CDR3 in amino acids: CASSLNSGRKGEQFF. The CDR3 nucleotides read TGTGCCAGCAGCTTAAATAGCGGGAGGAAGGGTGAGCAGTTCTTC.

The sample holds many counts of this clonotype. The rearrangement uses TRBV20-1 and TRBJ2-5; 10 nucleotides match TRBD2. With V trimmed by 6 bases and J by 4 bases, 8 bases remained unmatched. CDR3 size: 14 residues. Germline-derived CDR1 and CDR2 are DFQATT and SNEGSKA (reference sequence). The DNA of the CDR3 is TGCAGTGCCTACGCTCTAGCGGGAGCAGAGACCCAGTACTTC. As protein: CSAYALAGAETQYF.

In this sample, this clonotype turned up many times. This sequence joins TRBV6-6 and TRBJ1-6; the D gene is possibly TRBD1 (5 bases). The CDR3 extends over 14 amino acids. CDR1 is MNHNY and CDR2 is SVGAGI in the germline V gene (reference sequence). The V gene lost 11 bases and the J gene lost 1 base, with 12 bases spanning the gap. CDR3 nucleotide sequence: TGTGCCGGACACCCCGGATCCTATAATTCACCCCTCCACTTT. Amino acid sequence: CAGHPGSYNSPLHF.

The V gene is TRBV2, the J gene TRBJ1-5, with 7 positions matching TRBD1. Germline V gene lookup returns CDR1 SNHLY and CDR2 FYNNEI. With V trimmed by 7 bases and J by 1 base, 4 bases remained unmatched. This CDR3 is built from 14 residues. CDR3 in amino acids: CASKRQGSNQPQHF. The CDR3 coding sequence is TGTGCCAGCAAGCGACAGGGAAGCAATCAGCCCCAGCATTTT. The full variable domain, completed using reference TRBV2 and TRBJ1-5, is EPEVTQTPSHQVTQMGQEVILRCVPISNHLYFYWYRQILGQKVEFLVSFYNNEISEKSEIFDDQFSVERPDGSNFTLKIRSTKLEDSAMYFCASKRQGSNQPQHFGDGTRLSIL.

As to this clonotype: One end of the junction does not line up with germline, which may come from a read error. The chain uses TRBV5-1 and TRBJ1-4; no clear D. In germline, CDR1 is SGHRS, CDR2 YFSETQ. This CDR3 is 14 amino acids long. The CDR3 DNA follows: TGCGCCGGCAGCTCCAAGACTCGGGGTGAAAAACTGGTTTTT. Its protein is CAGSSKTRGEKLVF.

The table lists this clonotype with many counts. V gene TRBV6-5 combines with J gene TRBJ1-2; D may be TRBD1 (6 bases). The V and J ends lost 7 bases and 8 bases respectively, with 17 bases between them. CDR3 size: 13 residues. In germline, CDR1 is MNHEY, CDR2 SVGAGI. The CDR3: CASTLGQSSGYTF. The CDR3 DNA sequence: TGTGCCAGCACCCTCGGACAGTCGTCAGGCTACACCTTC.

This clonotype was seen many times. The rearrangement joins TRBV28 to TRBJ2-4; no clear D gene. V was cut by 6 bases and J by 0 bases, with 9 bases left in between. This CDR3 contains 14 residues. Germline V gives CDR1 MDHEN, CDR2 SYDVKM. CDR3 sequence (DNA): TGTGCCAGCAGCCCCCCAGTAGCCAAAAACATTCAGTACTTC. It codes for CASSPPVAKNIQYF.

This clonotype came up many times. This chain links TRBV11-3 with TRBJ2-1, with TRBD2 identical over 9 bases. From germline, CDR1 is SGHNT and CDR2 YENEEA. The ends lost 1 base at V and 1 base at J; junction bases unmatched: 5. This CDR3 spans 17 amino acids. CDR3 in DNA: TGTGCCAGCAGCTTAGCCCTAGCGGGACCATCCTACAATGAGCAGTTCTTC. It codes for CASSLALAGPSYNEQFF.

This clonotype was seen repeatedly, ten times or more. The chain recombines TRBV7-9 with TRBJ2-3, with a tentative D call TRBD2 (5 bases). V was shortened by 1 base and J by 0 bases, with 11 bases between the two germline ends. The CDR3 loop spans 16 amino acids. Germline V gene lookup returns CDR1 SEHNR and CDR2 FQNEAQ (reference sequence). CDR3 DNA: TGTGCCAGCAGCTTAGACGGTCGCGGGAGCACAGATACGCAGTATTTT. Protein product: CASSLDGRGSTDTQYF.